What follows are 24 T cell receptor beta chains derived from one specimen sequenced in a study of T cells in tuberculosis. The time point denotes: new active TB diagnosis, blood taken before or within 7 days of starting treatment. Data came from immunoSEQ multiplex PCR; TCRdb stores just in-frame clones and leaves some out. The data show about 40,000 clones, less than 95% seen once. Sequenced material: PBMCs, taken at tuberculosis diagnosis. These receptors originate from an adult with tuberculosis.

The CDR3 loop is CASSMGQGSIPDEQYF. The CDR3 DNA sequence: TGTGCCAGCAGCATGGGACAGGGGAGTATTCCGGACGAGCAGTACTTC. The V gene is TRBV7-6, the J gene TRBJ2-7; 10 bases are a match to TRBD1. The germline V gene has CDR1 SGHVS and CDR2 FNYEAQ. The ends lost 5 bases at V and 5 bases at J; junction bases unmatched: 12. The CDR3 contains 16 residues. Combining the CDR3 with reference TRBV7-6 and TRBJ2-7 gives the whole variable domain GAGVSQSPRYKVTKRGQDVALRCDPISGHVSLYWYRQALGQGPEFLTYFNYEAQQDKSGLPNDRFSAERPEGSISTLTIQRTEQRDSAMYRCASSMGQGSIPDEQYFGPGTRLTVT.

J is TRBJ1-2 and V is TRBV11-2; D might be TRBD1 (6 bases). The CDR3 is 15 residues long. Per germline, CDR1 SGHAT and CDR2 FQNNGV. The V gene lost 1 base and the J gene lost 4 bases, with 13 bases spanning the gap. The CDR3 reads CASSLVMGAVYGYTF. In nucleotides, the CDR3 is TGTGCCAGCAGCTTAGTGATGGGGGCGGTCTATGGCTACACCTTC.

J is TRBJ2-7 and V is TRBV21-1; the table gives TRBD1 as D, unverified against the DNA. TRBV21-1 is tagged as a pseudogene. CDR3 length: 14 amino acids. DNA for the CDR3: TGTGCCAGCCGCGGGACAGGGATCTCCTACGAGCAGTACTTC. This sequence encodes CASRGTGISYEQYF.

The chain is built from TRBV9 and TRBJ1-4, with D maybe TRBD1 (6 bases). CDR3 length equals 15 residues. V lost 2 bases to trimming and J lost 7 bases, with 15 bases between them. Germline assignment: CDR1 SGDLS and CDR2 YYNGEE. Written as DNA, the CDR3 is TGTGCCAGCAGCGTCGAAGACAGGTTGAGTGAAAAACTGTTTTTT. Translation: CASSVEDRLSEKLFF.

The chain combines TRBV5-1 with TRBJ2-3; perhaps TRBD1 as D (5 bases). Germline values: CDR1 SGHRS, CDR2 YFSETQ. The V and J ends lost 2 bases and 0 bases respectively, with 13 bases between them. This CDR3 spans 16 amino acids. In DNA, the CDR3 is TGCGCCAGCAGCTTCTCTATGCAGGGTAGCACAGATACGCAGTATTTT. It specifies CASSFSMQGSTDTQYF.

The V gene is TRBV5-1, the J gene TRBJ2-7, with TRBD2 matching over 8 bases. CDR3 length equals 13 residues. J gave up 7 bases and V 2 bases, and 5 bases lay outside the gene matches. CDR1 is SGHRS and CDR2 is YFSETQ in the germline V gene. CDR3 coding DNA: TGCGCCAGCAGCTTCGGGGCTAGCGGGGAGCAGTACTTC. Its protein product is CASSFGASGEQYF. The full variable domain, its missing parts supplied by reference TRBV5-1 and TRBJ2-7, is KAGVTQTPRYLIKTRGQQVTLSCSPISGHRSVSWYQQTPGQGLQFLFEYFSETQRNKGNFPGRFSGRQFSNSRSEMNVSTLELGDSALYLCASSFGASGEQYFGPGTRLTVT.

The rearrangement uses TRBV30 and TRBJ2-3; D remains ambiguous. V was trimmed by 4 bases and J by 0 bases, leaving 5 bases between them. Germline assignment: CDR1 GTSNPN and CDR2 SVGIG (reference sequence). CDR3 length: 12 amino acids. The CDR3 sequence is CAWTRSTDTQYF. CDR3 sequence (DNA): TGTGCCTGGACTCGGAGCACAGATACGCAGTATTTT.

The rearrangement joins TRBV7-3 to TRBJ2-1; D is ambiguous. Per the germline V gene, CDR1 is SGHTA and CDR2 is FQGTGA. The CDR3 loop spans 14 amino acids. Trimming took 2 bases from V and 5 from J, leaving 10 bases between them. The CDR3 region has the DNA TGTGCCAGCAGCTTAGAGGCAACCCACAATGAGCAGTTCTTC. Protein: CASSLEATHNEQFF.

The chain couples TRBV5-1 to TRBJ1-3, with TRBD1 identical over 7 bases. The germline gives CDR1 SGHRS, CDR2 YFSETQ. The CDR3 covers 17 residues. The ends lost 0 bases at V and 0 bases at J; junction bases unmatched: 6. This CDR3 is CASSLGGQLISGNTIYF. In DNA, the CDR3 is TGCGCCAGCAGCTTGGGGGGACAGCTTATCTCTGGAAACACCATATATTTT.

V usage is TRBV19 and J usage is TRBJ2-7; tentative D call: TRBD1 (5 bases). Germline CDR1 LNHDA, CDR2 SQIVND (reference sequence). This CDR3 comprises 14 residues. V gave up 1 base and J gave up 6 bases, with 13 bases separating them. CDR3 DNA: TGTGCCAGTAGTATAGGGCAGGGTTCGTCCGAGCAGTACTTC. It specifies CASSIGQGSSEQYF.

V is TRBV4-3 and J is TRBJ1-2, with 10 bases identical to TRBD1. Germline trimming cut 6 bases from V and 4 bases from J; bases unmatched to any gene: 11. This CDR3 spans 16 amino acids. The germline CDR1 and CDR2 sequences are LGHNA and YSLEER. The CDR3 bases are TGCGCCAGCAGTTACGCCGGGACAGGGGTTCTCTATGGCTACACCTTC. Protein sequence: CASSYAGTGVLYGYTF.

The chain is built from TRBV18 and TRBJ1-1, with D unresolved. CDR1 and CDR2 (germline): KGHSH, LQKENI. V was pared by 3 bases and J by 0 bases, with 8 bases between. The CDR3 runs to 14 residues. CDR3 coding DNA: TGTGCCAGCTCACCTTTACAGCTGAACACTGAAGCTTTCTTT. Translating it yields CASSPLQLNTEAFF.

Only one count was recorded for this clone. The CDR3 bases are TGTGCCTGGGGTAAGAACGGTGGTGAAAAACTGTTTTTT. Translated: CAWGKNGGEKLFF. This sequence joins TRBV30 and TRBJ1-4; D is ambiguous. Germline V lookup: CDR1 GTSNPN, CDR2 SVGIG (reference sequence). The germline V and J ends were trimmed by 5 bases and 7 bases, with 14 bases remaining between them. The CDR3 is 13 amino acids.

The gene calls are TRBV11-2 and TRBJ1-6; TRBD1 is a possible D gene (5 bases). The CDR3 is 15 residues long. V was pared by 0 bases and J by 10 bases, with 13 bases between. The germline CDR1 and CDR2 sequences are SGHAT and FQNNGV. The DNA for the CDR3 is TGTGCCAGCAGCTTAGATTCAGGGAAAGGGTCACCCCTCCACTTT. Residues: CASSLDSGKGSPLHF.

This clone was detected only once. The chain joins TRBV9 to TRBJ1-2, with 9 positions matching TRBD1. CDR3 size: 17 residues. From germline, CDR1 is SGDLS and CDR2 YYNGEE. The V segment lost 3 bases and the J segment 0 bases; nucleotides outside the gene matches: 9. CDR3: CASSALPGTGTNYGYTF. CDR3 DNA: TGTGCCAGCAGCGCCCTACCGGGGACAGGGACTAACTATGGCTACACCTTC.

In its sample, this clone was seen once. The chain joins TRBV15 to TRBJ1-2, with 9 bases that match TRBD1. CDR1 is LNHNV and CDR2 is YYDKDF in the germline V gene (reference sequence). The length of the CDR3 is 19 residues. V dropped 3 bases and J dropped 0; count of bases not matched to a gene: 14. The chain's CDR3 is CATSSGGTGPPDANYGYTF. The CDR3 DNA sequence: TGTGCCACCAGCAGTGGGGGGACAGGGCCCCCAGACGCTAACTATGGCTACACCTTC.

This clone showed up just once. V and J are TRBV2 and TRBJ1-5; 7 nucleotides match TRBD1. The CDR3 extends over 16 amino acids. Looked up from germline, CDR1 is SNHLY and CDR2 is FYNNEI. V lost 4 bases, J lost 4 bases, and 10 bases stayed unmatched. CDR3 nucleotide sequence: TGTGCCAGCAGTGGCCCACAGGGGACGGCTAATCAGCCCCAGCATTTT. It translates to CASSGPQGTANQPQHF.

V usage is TRBV28 and J usage is TRBJ1-2; possible D gene TRBD1, 6 bases. The V gene's germline CDR1 is MDHEN and CDR2 SYDVKM. V gave up 5 bases and J gave up 8 bases, with 15 bases separating them. The CDR3 loop spans 13 amino acids. CDR3 nucleotides: TGTGCCAGCAGTCTCAGACAGGTCAGCGGCTACACCTTC. It yields the protein CASSLRQVSGYTF.

This rearrangement joins TRBV11-3 to TRBJ1-4, with TRBD1 matching over 8 bases. Trimming cost V 5 bases and J 8 bases; bases outside gene matches: 16. The germline V gene has CDR1 SGHNT and CDR2 YENEEA. The CDR3 extends over 17 amino acids. The CDR3 DNA reads as TGTGCCAGCAGCCCAAGGACAGGGCTGGGGGGTGAGGAAAAACTGTTTTTT. It specifies CASSPRTGLGGEEKLFF.

This clone has more than one count but fewer than ten. The chain has TRBV6-1 and TRBJ2-7, with D tentatively TRBD1 (6 bases). Germline V lookup: CDR1 MNHNS, CDR2 SASEGT. The CDR3 has 13 residues. Deletions cut 9 bases from V and 2 bases from J, with 14 bases between. This chain's CDR3 is CASRTGIPYEQYF. The CDR3 DNA follows: TGTGCCAGTCGCACAGGGATTCCCTACGAGCAGTACTTC.

J is TRBJ2-2 and V is TRBV5-1; 7 bases agree with TRBD2. CDR3 length: 15 residues. V trimming: 5 bases; J trimming: 0 bases; junction bases outside the gene matches: 4. In germline, CDR1 is SGHRS, CDR2 YFSETQ. The CDR3 DNA reads TGCGCCAGCAGTGATGGACTAGCGAACACCGGGGAGCTGTTTTTT. This codes for CASSDGLANTGELFF. The whole variable domain, remainder taken from reference TRBV5-1 and TRBJ2-2, is KAGVTQTPRYLIKTRGQQVTLSCSPISGHRSVSWYQQTPGQGLQFLFEYFSETQRNKGNFPGRFSGRQFSNSRSEMNVSTLELGDSALYLCASSDGLANTGELFFGEGSRLTVL.

V gene TRBV28 combines with J gene TRBJ2-7; D is possibly TRBD2 (5 bases). Germline V gene data show CDR1 as MDHEN and CDR2 as SYDVKM. Trimming stripped 6 bases from V and 1 base from J, with 16 bases between. The CDR3 covers 15 residues. CDR3 coding DNA: TGTGCCAGCAGCCCCGGCGGGTCCTCGTCCTACGAGCAGTACTTC. Its translation: CASSPGGSSSYEQYF.

The genes are TRBV7-9 and TRBJ2-1, with 11 bases lining up with TRBD2. This CDR3 contains 15 residues. Germline V gene data show CDR1 as SEHNR and CDR2 as FQNEAQ (reference sequence). V lost 3 bases and J lost 7; bases outside the gene matches: 5. CDR3 sequence reads: CASSFSSGGTNEQFF. The DNA of the CDR3 is TGTGCCAGCAGCTTCTCTAGCGGGGGGACAAATGAGCAGTTCTTC.

This clone was recorded only once. The chain combines TRBV11-3 with TRBJ2-7; 8 nucleotides match TRBD2. The CDR3 loop spans 14 amino acids. V lost 3 bases, J lost 6 bases, and 7 bases stayed unmatched. The V gene's germline CDR1 is SGHNT and CDR2 YENEEA. For the CDR3, the DNA is TGTGCCAGCAGCTTTACGGGGGGGTTGACCGAGCAGTACTTC. It specifies CASSFTGGLTEQYF.